This T cell receptor beta chain was identified during a study of T-cell reconstitution after alpha-beta-depleted transplantation in children (dated by TCRdb to 2016 to 2017). Study-level background: Using TCR repertoire profiling, the study quantitatively followed how T-cell immune reconstitution unfolded in children after TCRalphabeta/CD19-depleted allogeneic hematopoietic cell transplantation.

Including the terminal cysteine and phenylalanine, the CDR3 comprises 15 residues. CDR3 DNA is the only sequence kept; it has 45 bases, read in frame from the first base. The germline V gene yields SGHDT for CDR1 and YYEEEE for CDR2. Trimming at the junction amounts to 1 base on V and 3 bases on J, and the germline ends lie 13 bases apart. As for this clonotype: What antigen it recognizes has not been identified. The input lacks base qualities; no much larger clone sits a single base away.

Library creation used PCR. Instrument on record: Illumina HiSeq 2500. Molecular barcoding was employed in the preparation of TCR libraries, with unique molecular identifiers being used to normalize TCRbeta repertoire quantification. The public reads were run again by TCRdb, first through fastp at Q25 and then through MiXCR, and only productive beta chains were kept. When rows share a CDR3 protein, they turn into one entry using the most common DNA and genes. Counted in this sample were under 450,000 distinct CDR3 sequences; 10% to 15% of them appeared once. The ten largest clones take up 3.5% to 4.5% of the sample.

This sequence uses TRBV5-6 and TRBJ1-2, with an unclear D gene assignment. Sequences were derived from PBMCs, sampled from the stem cell graft. The sequence was collected from a human donor who donated a stem cell graft to a child with Fanconi anemia. The base sequence is TGTGCCAGCAGCTTGTTGGGCATGTTGGACTATGGCTACACCTTC. Translated, this is CASSLLGMLDYGYTF.